The 21 T cell receptor beta chains listed next were all sequenced from one sample in a study of blood T cell repertoires in COVID-19. Profiled with immunoSEQ multiplex PCR; TCRdb holds only in-frame clones, not every one. Among about 55,000 clones listed, around 90% were seen once. The specimen was peripheral blood. These receptors were collected from a human donor with active COVID-19. The donor label of this sample is uncertain.

The rearrangement joins TRBV4-1 to TRBJ1-4; TRBD1 matches at 7 bases. The CDR3 spans 17 residues. CDR1 and CDR2 from the germline V gene are MGHRA and YSYEKL. J lost 0 bases, V lost 2 bases, and 6 bases had no gene match. The CDR3 DNA reads as TGCGCCAGCAGCCAACACAACAGGGGTGCAACTAATGAAAAACTGTTTTTT. It encodes CASSQHNRGATNEKLFF.

This sequence joins TRBV18 and TRBJ1-1; possibly TRBD1 for D (6 bases). CDR1 KGHSH and CDR2 LQKENI come from the germline V gene. The germline V and J ends were trimmed by 6 bases and 5 bases, with 16 bases remaining between them. CDR3 size: 14 residues. CDR3 residues: CASSGGQRGTEAFF. CDR3 coding DNA: TGTGCCAGCTCTGGCGGACAGCGAGGGACTGAAGCTTTCTTT.

This chain connects TRBV2 to TRBJ2-3; 11 bases match TRBD2. The CDR3 sequence is 19 residues long. The germline CDR1 and CDR2 sequences are SNHLY and FYNNEI. Germline trimming cut 6 bases from V and 0 bases from J; bases unmatched to any gene: 14. CDR3 coding DNA: TGTGCCAGCAGATACGTACCCTTAGCGGGAGGGCCTAGCACAGATACGCAGTATTTT. Protein: CASRYVPLAGGPSTDTQYF.

The chain links TRBV5-1 to TRBJ1-4; D remains unclear. Germline V gene sequence: CDR1 SGHRS, CDR2 YFSETQ. The V gene lost 4 bases and the J gene lost 8 bases, with 18 bases spanning the gap. This CDR3 comprises 15 residues. CDR3 coding DNA: TGCGCCAGCAGCCTTAATCGTGTTCGCGGGGAAAAACTGTTTTTT. Protein: CASSLNRVRGEKLFF. The full variable domain, its missing parts supplied by reference TRBV5-1 and TRBJ1-4, is KAGVTQTPRYLIKTRGQQVTLSCSPISGHRSVSWYQQTPGQGLQFLFEYFSETQRNKGNFPGRFSGRQFSNSRSEMNVSTLELGDSALYLCASSLNRVRGEKLFFGSGTQLSVL.

V is TRBV10-3 and J is TRBJ1-6; 7 bases agree with TRBD1. The CDR3 spans 15 residues. V lost 0 bases and J lost 11; bases outside the gene matches: 7. CDR1 and CDR2 (germline): ENHRY, SYGVKD. CDR3 loop: CAISESPSTGTPLHF. Here the CDR3 DNA reads TGTGCCATCAGTGAGTCTCCCTCGACAGGGACACCCCTCCACTTT.

The gene calls are TRBV9 and TRBJ2-1; D possibly corresponds to TRBD2 (6 bases). V was trimmed by 0 bases and J by 3 bases, leaving 10 bases between them. This CDR3 is 15 amino acids long. The germline V gene encodes CDR1 SGDLS and CDR2 YYNGEE. The CDR3, as DNA: TGTGCCAGCAGCGTAGGCCCCGGGAGCTACAATGAGCAGTTCTTC. As protein: CASSVGPGSYNEQFF.

CDR3: CASRWSSGANVLTF. CDR3 nucleotide sequence: TGTGCCAGCAGATGGAGCTCTGGGGCCAACGTCCTGACTTTC. The chain links TRBV6-5 to TRBJ2-6, with D uncertain. V was trimmed by 6 bases and J by 0 bases, leaving 6 bases between them. The CDR3 runs 14 residues. In germline, CDR1 is MNHEY, CDR2 SVGAGI.

The chain couples TRBV5-5 to TRBJ2-1; D gene uncertain. Trimming stripped 3 bases from V and 4 bases from J, with 8 bases between. There are 13 residues in the CDR3. CDR1 is SGHKS and CDR2 is YYEKEE in the germline V gene (reference sequence). CDR3 region: CASSSDTYNEQFF. The CDR3 DNA reads as TGTGCCAGCAGCTCCGACACTTACAATGAGCAGTTCTTC.

The rearrangement joins TRBV4-2 to TRBJ2-4; 11 nucleotides match TRBD1. Losses at the gene ends were 0 bases for V and 2 bases for J; bases not matched to a gene: 3. From germline, CDR1 is LGHNA and CDR2 YNFKEQ. This CDR3 has 17 residues. CDR3 amino acids: CASSQDGQGASKNIQYF. The CDR3 DNA is TGTGCCAGCAGCCAAGACGGACAGGGGGCCTCCAAAAACATTCAGTACTTC.

V usage is TRBV10-1 and J usage is TRBJ2-7; D gene ambiguous. This CDR3 has 12 amino acids. CDR1 and CDR2 from the germline V gene are WNHNN and SYGVQD (reference sequence). Deletions cut 3 bases from V and 6 bases from J, with 9 bases between. CDR3 region: CASSDPPGEQYF. The CDR3 nucleotides are TGCGCCAGCAGTGACCCCCCGGGCGAGCAGTACTTC.

This sequence joins TRBV14 and TRBJ1-4; D perhaps matches TRBD1 (5 bases). Trimming took 3 bases from V and 7 from J, leaving 18 bases between them. CDR1 is SGHDN, CDR2 FVKESK, per germline. This CDR3 has 16 residues. CDR3 region: CASSHLVVGRIEKLFF. The CDR3 nucleotides read TGTGCCAGCAGCCATCTCGTGGTGGGGCGGATTGAAAAACTGTTTTTT.

V gene TRBV5-8 combines with J gene TRBJ1-2; 9 bases align to TRBD1. V was clipped by 1 base and J by 4 bases; unmatched bases: 2. Germline V gives CDR1 SGHTS, CDR2 YDEGEE. The CDR3 contains 14 residues. CDR3 DNA: TGTGCCAGCAGCTTGACAGGGGGCACCTATGGCTACACCTTC. Protein product: CASSLTGGTYGYTF.

The V call is TRBV11-2, the J call TRBJ1-1, with a weak D call TRBD1 (5 bases). Germline-derived CDR1 and CDR2 are SGHAT and FQNNGV. V was pared by 0 bases and J by 8 bases, with 10 bases between. CDR3 length: 13 amino acids. The CDR3 spells CASSLDLGLEAFF. The CDR3 DNA reads as TGTGCCAGCAGCTTAGATTTGGGGCTGGAAGCTTTCTTT.

This chain connects TRBV18 to TRBJ1-5, with 9 nucleotides matching TRBD1. This CDR3 spans 15 amino acids. The germline CDR1 and CDR2 sequences are KGHSH and LQKENI. The V gene end was trimmed by 3 bases and the J gene end by 1 base; junction bases not matched to a gene: 1. The CDR3 loop is CASSPDRGSNQPQHF. The CDR3 DNA reads TGTGCCAGCTCACCGGACAGGGGAAGCAATCAGCCCCAGCATTTT.

The J gene is TRBJ2-1, the V gene TRBV27, with 9 bases aligning to TRBD2. The CDR3 length is 15 residues. CDR1 is MNHEY, CDR2 SMNVEV, per germline (reference sequence). Unmatched junction bases numbered 6, after V lost 6 bases and J lost 3 bases. The CDR3 protein is CASRELAGLYNEQFF. The CDR3 DNA follows: TGTGCCAGCAGGGAACTAGCGGGTCTCTACAATGAGCAGTTCTTC.

The rearrangement links TRBV6-5 to TRBJ2-7, with 8 bases identical to TRBD1. This CDR3 is built from 15 residues. The V and J ends lost 2 bases and 0 bases, in that order; junction bases with no gene match: 3. Germline V CDR1 and CDR2: MNHEY, SVGAGI. The CDR3 DNA reads as TGTGCCAGCAGTTACCGGACAGGGTTCTCCTACGAGCAGTACTTC. This translates into CASSYRTGFSYEQYF.

The J gene is TRBJ1-3, the V gene TRBV21-1. TRBV21-1 is termed a pseudogene. The length of the CDR3 is 14 residues. CDR3 in DNA: TGTGCCAGCAGCAAAGTAGTAACTGGAAACACCATATATTTT. Translated: CASSKVVTGNTIYF.

The J gene is TRBJ2-1, the V gene TRBV10-3, with TRBD2 identical over 7 bases. The length of the CDR3 is 12 residues. Germline CDR1 is ENHRY and CDR2 is SYGVKD. Unmatched junction bases numbered 2, after V lost 8 bases and J lost 4 bases. The CDR3 DNA reads as TGTGCCATCGGGACTAAGTACAATGAGCAGTTCTTC. Translation: CAIGTKYNEQFF.

This clone was picked up one time. The genes are TRBV19 and TRBJ2-7; tentatively, D is TRBD1 (6 bases). The V gene lost 4 bases and the J gene lost 3 bases, with 13 bases spanning the gap. The CDR3 has 14 residues. Germline V gene lookup returns CDR1 LNHDA and CDR2 SQIVND (reference sequence). CDR3 protein: CASSTGTGHYEQYF. The CDR3 nucleotides are TGTGCCAGTAGTACCGGTACAGGGCACTACGAGCAGTACTTC.

The CDR3 loop is CASSLDRGANYGYTF. CDR3 nucleotides: TGTGCCAGCAGCTTAGATCGGGGGGCGAACTATGGCTACACCTTC. The chain has TRBV7-2 and TRBJ1-2, with D possibly matching TRBD1 (6 bases). Germline CDR1 is SGHTA and CDR2 is FQGNSA. Trimming pared 1 base from V and 2 bases from J, leaving 11 bases between. The CDR3 is made up of 15 amino acids.

The chain links TRBV11-2 to TRBJ1-1; D ambiguous. Trimming stripped 1 base from V and 3 bases from J, with 9 bases between. The CDR3 consists of 14 residues. Germline loops: CDR1 SGHAT, CDR2 FQNNGV. In DNA, the CDR3 is TGTGCCAGCAGCTTAGTGCGTCCCGACACTGAAGCTTTCTTT. Its translation: CASSLVRPDTEAFF.